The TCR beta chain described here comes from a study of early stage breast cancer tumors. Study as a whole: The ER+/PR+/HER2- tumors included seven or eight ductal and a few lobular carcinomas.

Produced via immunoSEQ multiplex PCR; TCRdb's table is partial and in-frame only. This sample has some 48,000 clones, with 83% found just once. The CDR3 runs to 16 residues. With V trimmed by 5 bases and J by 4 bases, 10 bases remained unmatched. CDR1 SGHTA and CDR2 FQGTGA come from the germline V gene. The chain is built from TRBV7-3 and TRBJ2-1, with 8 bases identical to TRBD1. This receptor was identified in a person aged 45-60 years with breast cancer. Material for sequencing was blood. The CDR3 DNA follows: TGTGCCAGCAGCAGAGGGACAGGCAGCACTTACAATGAGCAGTTCTTC. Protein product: CASSRGTGSTYNEQFF.